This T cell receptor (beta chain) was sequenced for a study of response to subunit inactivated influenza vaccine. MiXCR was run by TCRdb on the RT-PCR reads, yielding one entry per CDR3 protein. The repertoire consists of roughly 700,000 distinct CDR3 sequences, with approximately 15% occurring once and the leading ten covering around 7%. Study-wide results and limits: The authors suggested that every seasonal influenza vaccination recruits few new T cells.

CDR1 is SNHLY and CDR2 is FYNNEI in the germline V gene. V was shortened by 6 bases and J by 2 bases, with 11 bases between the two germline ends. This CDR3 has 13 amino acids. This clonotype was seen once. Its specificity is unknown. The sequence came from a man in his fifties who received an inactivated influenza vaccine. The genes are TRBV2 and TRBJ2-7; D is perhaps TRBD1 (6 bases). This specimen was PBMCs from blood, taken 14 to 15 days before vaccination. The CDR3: CASRKQGTYEQYF. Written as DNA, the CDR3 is TGTGCCAGCAGGAAACAGGGAACCTACGAGCAGTACTTC.